Listed here is a single T cell receptor (beta chain). Seattle patients were enrolled during active infection and followed longitudinally. Clones were read by immunoSEQ multiplex PCR, and TCRdb kept only the in-frame ones, dropping some. Of about 480,000 clones in the sample, about nine tenths are singletons; the top ten hold over 10%. This entry comes from a study of blood T cell repertoires in COVID-19. Across the study: Donors in the United States, Italy and Spain gave samples during acute or convalescent COVID-19.

Per germline, CDR1 SGHNT and CDR2 YYREEE (reference sequence). The CDR3 sequence is 16 residues long. V dropped 3 bases and J dropped 3; count of bases not matched to a gene: 8. Specimen: peripheral blood. This clonotype originated in a woman in her forties or fifties with COVID-19, enrolled during active disease. J is TRBJ2-3 and V is TRBV5-4; 9 positions agree with TRBD1. The CDR3 DNA follows: TGTGCCAGCAGCTCCGGGGGACAGGGCGGGACAGATACGCAGTATTTT. Its translation: CASSSGGQGGTDTQYF. The entire variable domain, with the rest obtained from reference TRBV5-4 and TRBJ2-3, is as follows: ETGVTQSPTHLIKTRGQQVTLRCSSQSGHNTVSWYQQALGQGPQFIFQYYREEENGRGNFPPRFSGLQFPNYSSELNVNALELDDSALYLCASSSGGQGGTDTQYFGPGTRLTVL.